A single sample gave rise to the 29 T cell receptor beta chains below, sequenced in a study of graft-versus-host responses after intestinal transplantation. For these TCRs, the target antigens are not known. Using immunoSEQ multiplex PCR, the repertoire was profiled, and TCRdb retains in-frame clones only, with some absent. The data contain approximately 90,000 clones, 88% of them singletons. Material: unstimulated CD4+ T cells sorted from spleen or lymph node cells, obtained before transplant. These TCRs come from a human donor who was the organ donor for an intestinal transplant.

This clone was seen just once. This chain uses TRBV25-1 with TRBJ2-3; 8 positions match TRBD2. CDR1 MGHDK and CDR2 SYGVNS come from the germline V gene. V dropped 5 bases and J dropped 8; count of bases not matched to a gene: 6. The CDR3 has 13 residues. The DNA for the CDR3 is TGTGCCAGCAGTCCTACGGGGGGGGCTACGCAGTATTTT. This codes for CASSPTGGATQYF.

The V and J genes are TRBV30 and TRBJ1-5; no firm D call. V lost 0 bases and J lost 7, with 16 bases in between. The CDR3 spans 15 residues. Germline-derived CDR1 and CDR2 are GTSNPN and SVGIG (reference sequence). The CDR3 spells CAWSVRAGWEQPQHF. In DNA form, the CDR3 reads TGTGCCTGGAGTGTACGAGCGGGATGGGAACAGCCCCAGCATTTT. Together with reference TRBV30 and TRBJ1-5, the CDR3 gives the full variable domain: SQTIHQWPATLVQPVGSPLSLECTVEGTSNPNLYWYRQAAGRGLQLLFYSVGIGQISSEVPQNLSASRPQDRQFILSSKKLLLSDSGFYLCAWSVRAGWEQPQHFGDGTRLSIL.

The V call is TRBV21-1, the J call TRBJ1-5. TRBV21-1 is termed a pseudogene. The CDR3 covers 13 residues. The chain's CDR3 is CARKGGGLQPQHF. CDR3 DNA sequence: TGTGCCAGAAAAGGGGGGGGGCTTCAGCCCCAGCATTTT.

This rearrangement joins TRBV27 to TRBJ1-5; 9 bases are shared with TRBD1. CDR3 length: 16 residues. V gave up 4 bases and J gave up 4 bases; unmatched junction bases: 8. Germline loops: CDR1 MNHEY, CDR2 SMNVEV (reference sequence). In DNA, the CDR3 is TGTGCCAGCAGTTCACTCTGGGGGACAGGGAATCAGCCCCAGCATTTT. It translates to CASSSLWGTGNQPQHF.

The J gene is TRBJ2-3, the V gene TRBV5-4; D gene ambiguous. The CDR3 runs to 14 residues. Germline V CDR1 and CDR2: SGHNT, YYREEE (reference sequence). V lost 3 bases to trimming and J lost 2 bases, with 10 bases between them. In DNA, the CDR3 is TGTGCCAGCAGCTCCGGAGTGGACACAGATACGCAGTATTTT. It codes for CASSSGVDTDTQYF.

V and J are TRBV7-6 and TRBJ1-2; D remains unclear. Trimming removed 1 base at V and 8 bases at J, with 11 bases between. The germline CDR1 and CDR2 sequences are SGHVS and FNYEAQ. The CDR3 has 13 residues. The CDR3 sequence: CASSLDGRLGYTF. The CDR3 DNA sequence: TGTGCCAGCAGCTTAGACGGGAGGCTAGGCTACACCTTC.

The V call is TRBV21-1, the J call TRBJ2-5; the table assigns TRBD1, which was not confirmed against the DNA. TRBV21-1 constitutes a pseudogene. This CDR3 region has 13 residues. The CDR3 nucleotides read TGTGCCAGCAGCGCCCACAGGGGAGAGACCCAGTACTTC. Translated, it gives CASSAHRGETQYF.

This chain uses TRBV5-1 with TRBJ2-1; D might be TRBD1 (5 bases). The V end lost 5 bases, the J end lost 0 bases, and 15 bases lay between the germline ends. This CDR3 comprises 16 residues. Germline CDR1 SGHRS, CDR2 YFSETQ. CDR3 region: CASRPRQTSSYNEQFF. Here the CDR3 DNA reads TGCGCCAGCAGACCTAGACAGACCAGCTCCTACAATGAGCAGTTCTTC.

The chain joins TRBV20-1 to TRBJ1-1; D gene unclear. The CDR3 contains 11 residues. V shed 3 bases and J shed 6 bases, with 8 bases lying between them. Germline CDR1 is DFQATT and CDR2 is SNEGSKA (reference sequence). This CDR3 is CSASAVPEAFF. In DNA, the CDR3 is TGCAGTGCTAGTGCGGTACCTGAAGCTTTCTTT.

This chain uses TRBV28 with TRBJ1-6; TRBD1 matches at 10 bases. The J segment lost 10 bases and the V segment lost 3 bases, leaving 6 bases of the junction unmatched. The CDR3 spans 15 residues. CDR1 is MDHEN, CDR2 SYDVKM, per germline. The CDR3 region is CASSFGGTGASPLHF. In nucleotides, the CDR3 is TGTGCCAGCAGTTTTGGGGGGACAGGGGCGTCACCCCTCCACTTT.

The chain carries TRBV27 and TRBJ1-5; possible D gene TRBD1, 5 bases. There are 13 residues in the CDR3. The V end was cut by 5 bases, the J end by 7 bases, with 12 bases between. Germline loops: CDR1 MNHEY, CDR2 SMNVEV (reference sequence). The CDR3 DNA sequence: TGTGCCAGCAGTCCCGGGGGGGGGCAGCCCCAGCATTTT. It translates to CASSPGGGQPQHF.

As for this clone: The sample contains more than one DNA sequence encoding this CDR3. This chain links TRBV5-4 with TRBJ2-3; D perhaps matches TRBD1 (5 bases). Trimming removed 0 bases from V and 2 bases from J, with 7 bases in between. The CDR3 is 14 residues long. The germline V gene encodes CDR1 SGHNT and CDR2 YYREEE (reference sequence). The CDR3 sequence: CASSLDRYTDTQYF. In nucleotides, the CDR3 is TGTGCCAGCAGCTTGGACAGGTACACAGATACGCAGTATTTT.

This chain links TRBV4-1 with TRBJ2-3; D may be TRBD2 (6 bases). V was cut by 2 bases and J by 5 bases, with 8 bases left in between. This CDR3 is built from 13 residues. Germline V lookup: CDR1 MGHRA, CDR2 YSYEKL. CDR3 DNA sequence: TGCGCCAGCAGCCAAATCGGGGGAGATACGCAGTATTTT. Encoded protein: CASSQIGGDTQYF.

The rearrangement joins TRBV6-1 to TRBJ1-3; no reliable D call. This CDR3 contains 13 residues. The germline CDR1 and CDR2 sequences are MNHNS and SASEGT. V lost 3 bases and J 4 bases, leaving 7 bases between the germline ends. The DNA of the CDR3 is TGTGCCAGCAGTGATAGGAGAGGAAACACCATATATTTT. Encoded protein: CASSDRRGNTIYF.

This sequence joins TRBV5-1 and TRBJ2-5; D possibly corresponds to TRBD1 (6 bases). V gave up 4 bases and J gave up 1 base, with 11 bases separating them. The length of the CDR3 is 14 residues. Germline V gene data show CDR1 as SGHRS and CDR2 as YFSETQ. The CDR3 DNA reads TGCGCCAGCAGCGCCTCAGGGGCCCAAGAGACCCAGTACTTC. Translated: CASSASGAQETQYF.

V usage is TRBV19 and J usage is TRBJ1-2; 8 bases align to TRBD1. This CDR3 is 14 amino acids long. Trimming at V came to 5 bases and at J to 3 bases, leaving 5 bases not matched to a gene. Germline assignment: CDR1 LNHDA and CDR2 SQIVND (reference sequence). This chain's CDR3 is CASSSNRGDYGYTF. In DNA form, the CDR3 reads TGTGCCAGTAGTTCAAACAGGGGGGACTATGGCTACACCTTC.

The chain joins TRBV11-2 to TRBJ2-1, with 9 nucleotides matching TRBD2. The CDR3 is made up of 15 amino acids. V lost 1 base, J lost 2 bases, and 0 bases stayed unmatched. Germline V gene lookup returns CDR1 SGHAT and CDR2 FQNNGV. CDR3 region: CASSLGGRAYNEQFF. The CDR3 region has the DNA TGTGCCAGCAGCTTAGGCGGGAGGGCCTACAATGAGCAGTTCTTC.

A note on this clone: Other DNA sequences in this specimen translate into the identical CDR3. The chain couples TRBV5-1 to TRBJ2-7, with TRBD1 matching 8 bases. This CDR3 contains 14 residues. From germline, CDR1 is SGHRS and CDR2 YFSETQ. With 4 bases clipped from V and 3 bases from J, the junction kept 6 bases outside the gene matches. In nucleotides, the CDR3 is TGCGCCAGCAGCCCTTGGACAGGGAGCTACGAGCAGTACTTC. Protein: CASSPWTGSYEQYF.

The V gene is TRBV6-1, the J gene TRBJ1-3; the match to TRBD1 covers 7 bases. The ends lost 9 bases at V and 4 bases at J; junction bases unmatched: 9. The germline CDR1 and CDR2 sequences are MNHNS and SASEGT. The CDR3 runs to 14 residues. Written as DNA, the CDR3 is TGTGCCAGTATATTAGGGGGCACAGGAAACACCATATATTTT. Translation: CASILGGTGNTIYF.

The gene calls are TRBV7-8 and TRBJ1-2; 12 nucleotides line up with TRBD1. This CDR3 is 15 amino acids long. The V gene end was trimmed by 4 bases and the J gene end by 4 bases; junction bases not matched to a gene: 4. In germline, CDR1 is SGHVS, CDR2 FQNEAQ. DNA of the CDR3: TGTGCCAGCAGCTGGGGGACAGGGGGCTTCTATGGCTACACCTTC. Translated: CASSWGTGGFYGYTF.

Only one count was recorded for this clone. This chain connects TRBV9 to TRBJ1-4; 8 bases agree with TRBD1. Germline V gene sequence: CDR1 SGDLS, CDR2 YYNGEE. The CDR3 is 15 residues long. The trim removed 2 bases at V and 5 bases at J, leaving 5 bases unmatched. In DNA form, the CDR3 reads TGTGCCAGCAGCGTGACAGGGGACGGGAATGAAAAACTGTTTTTT. Amino acid sequence: CASSVTGDGNEKLFF.

This sequence joins TRBV7-3 and TRBJ2-5, with D maybe TRBD1 (5 bases). This CDR3 has 15 amino acids. The germline CDR1 and CDR2 sequences are SGHTA and FQGTGA. V was trimmed by 1 base and J by 5 bases, leaving 14 bases between them. The CDR3: CASSLRQGRWETQYF. The CDR3 nucleotides read TGTGCCAGCAGCTTAAGGCAGGGAAGGTGGGAGACCCAGTACTTC.

The chain recombines TRBV7-6 with TRBJ2-5, with TRBD2 matching 10 bases. Near its end, the DNA agrees better with TRBJ2-7, so the J call may be wrong. Germline CDR1 and CDR2: SGHVS and FNYEAQ. CDR3 length equals 14 residues. The CDR3 is CASSPTSGDYEQYF. CDR3 coding DNA: TGTGCCAGCAGCCCAACTAGCGGGGACTACGAGCAGTACTTC.

The chain couples TRBV19 to TRBJ2-7, with 9 nucleotides matching TRBD1. Looked up from germline, CDR1 is LNHDA and CDR2 is SQIVND (reference sequence). With 10 bases clipped from V and 9 bases from J, the junction kept 22 bases outside the gene matches. The CDR3 extends over 16 amino acids. The CDR3, as DNA: TGTGCCACCGCCCCGGGACAGGGTCCTCGTAGCGAGAGGCAGTACTTC. Its translation is CATAPGQGPRSERQYF.

The V call is TRBV6-6, the J call TRBJ2-3, with TRBD2 identical over 7 bases. V lost 6 bases to trimming and J lost 0 bases; unmatched junction nucleotides: 3. Germline CDR1 MNHNY, CDR2 SVGAGI (reference sequence). This CDR3 has 14 amino acids. CDR3 bases: TGTGCCAGCAGACGCGGGGGAAGCACAGATACGCAGTATTTT. It is translated as CASRRGGSTDTQYF.

This rearrangement joins TRBV7-3 to TRBJ2-5; D ambiguous. Trimming took off 5 bases at V and 3 bases at J, with 16 bases between the two ends. Germline lookup yields CDR1 SGHTA and CDR2 FQGTGA. CDR3 size: 15 residues. The CDR3 region is CASSPAKTHKETQYF. CDR3 in DNA: TGTGCCAGCAGCCCAGCTAAGACTCACAAAGAGACCCAGTACTTC.

Of note for this clone: The junction departs from the called germline gene at one end, perhaps through a read error. The V and J genes are TRBV7-7 and TRBJ2-7; 9 bases are shared with TRBD1. Germline V CDR1 and CDR2: SSHAT, FNYEAQ (reference sequence). CDR3 length: 13 amino acids. CDR3 DNA sequence: TGTGCTAGCAGCTTAGGAGGACAGGGGAAGCAGTACTTC. Translated, it gives CASSLGGQGKQYF.

This clone has more than one count but fewer than ten. The chain is built from TRBV27 and TRBJ1-4; D remains ambiguous. V was clipped by 3 bases and J by 4 bases, with 9 bases between them. Germline V gene sequence: CDR1 MNHEY, CDR2 SMNVEV (reference sequence). This CDR3 comprises 14 residues. Written as DNA, the CDR3 is TGTGCCAGCAGTTTTGGCAGTCTTAATGAAAAACTGTTTTTT. Translation: CASSFGSLNEKLFF.

This chain uses TRBV7-2 with TRBJ2-1, with 7 positions matching TRBD2. Trimming removed 2 bases from V and 15 bases from J; junction bases left unmatched: 4. CDR1 and CDR2 from the germline V gene are SGHTA and FQGNSA. There are 11 residues in the CDR3. As DNA, the CDR3 is TGTGCCAGCAGCTTAACTAGCGTGGCGTTCTTC. It translates to CASSLTSVAFF.